These 9 T cell receptor beta chains share one sample of origin, sequenced in a study of T cells in Graves' hyperthyroidism and ophthalmopathy. The source material, RNA transcripts, was used to amplify TCR beta CDR3 regions. The HTBI primer set drove a first-round RT-PCR of the TCR CDR3. One entry per CDR3 protein results from TCRdb running MiXCR on the multiplex PCR reads. The sample lists around 400,000 distinct CDR3 sequences, about 15% seen once, with approximately 19% in the top ten. The sequenced sample was blood. Receptors originate from a woman aged 55-75 years with Graves' ophthalmopathy.

The rearrangement uses TRBV20-1 and TRBJ2-2; 7 bases line up with TRBD2. With V trimmed by 0 bases and J by 4 bases, 5 bases remained unmatched. The CDR3 spans 15 residues. The germline gives CDR1 DFQATT, CDR2 SNEGSKA (reference sequence). The CDR3 here is CSARDRGGVTGELFF. CDR3 in DNA: TGCAGTGCTAGAGATCGGGGAGGGGTCACCGGGGAGCTGTTTTTT.

In this sample, this clonotype turned up many times. The gene calls are TRBV2 and TRBJ2-3; D unclear. V gave up 10 bases and J gave up 5 bases, with 13 bases separating them. The CDR3 totals 12 residues. Germline values: CDR1 SNHLY, CDR2 FYNNEI. CDR3 loop: CAISRWEDTQYF. Written as DNA, the CDR3 is TGTGCCATTTCAAGGTGGGAAGATACGCAGTATTTT. The full variable domain, with the rest looked up from reference TRBV2 and TRBJ2-3, is EPEVTQTPSHQVTQMGQEVILRCVPISNHLYFYWYRQILGQKVEFLVSFYNNEISEKSEIFDDQFSVERPDGSNFTLKIRSTKLEDSAMYFCAISRWEDTQYFGPGTRLTVL.

This clonotype was found many times. The V gene is TRBV5-1, the J gene TRBJ1-6; tentative D call: TRBD1 (5 bases). The CDR3 contains 20 residues. The V gene's germline CDR1 is SGHRS and CDR2 YFSETQ. Trimming left V 3 bases short and J 0 bases short, with 22 bases between. CDR3 sequence: CASSWNYRGGVASYNSPLHF. DNA of the CDR3: TGCGCCAGCAGCTGGAATTATAGGGGTGGCGTGGCCTCCTATAATTCACCCCTCCACTTT.

This clonotype was counted a single time. The chain carries TRBV28 and TRBJ2-5; perhaps TRBD1 as D (6 bases). This CDR3 has 14 amino acids. The V end lost 5 bases, the J end lost 5 bases, and 15 bases lay between the germline ends. Germline CDR1 is MDHEN and CDR2 is SYDVKM. CDR3 in amino acids: CASSGPGQTETQYF. The CDR3 region has the DNA TGTGCCAGCAGTGGCCCCGGACAGACGGAGACCCAGTACTTC.

This clonotype has at least ten counts. The chain joins TRBV28 to TRBJ2-5, with D uncertain. The CDR3 is 15 residues long. The germline V gene has CDR1 MDHEN and CDR2 SYDVKM. V shed 7 bases and J shed 2 bases, with 17 bases lying between them. CDR3 protein: CASTTLVFGQETQYF. The CDR3 nucleotides read TGTGCCAGCACCACCCTTGTATTCGGACAAGAGACCCAGTACTTC.

This clonotype was recorded many times. The genes are TRBV6-1 and TRBJ2-5; D is perhaps TRBD2 (5 bases). CDR1 is MNHNS, CDR2 SASEGT, per germline. This CDR3 region has 15 residues. Trimming pared 6 bases from V and 2 bases from J, leaving 16 bases between. The CDR3 here is CASRLTGGGQETQYF. DNA of the CDR3: TGTGCCAGCAGACTGACCGGAGGCGGTCAAGAGACCCAGTACTTC.

This clonotype came up many times. V usage is TRBV24-1 and J usage is TRBJ2-1; 12 bases agree with TRBD1. V lost 4 bases, J lost 10 bases, and 7 bases stayed unmatched. Germline CDR1 reads KGHDR; CDR2 reads SFDVKD. CDR3 length equals 15 residues. The CDR3 loop is CATSEPGQGAGEQFF. DNA of the CDR3: TGTGCCACCAGTGAGCCGGGACAGGGGGCAGGGGAGCAGTTCTTC.

V usage is TRBV7-9 and J usage is TRBJ2-7; TRBD2 matches 7 bases. Germline lookup yields CDR1 SEHNR and CDR2 FQNEAQ (reference sequence). With 1 base clipped from V and 2 bases from J, the junction kept 5 bases outside the gene matches. This CDR3 comprises 15 residues. CDR3 region: CASSLVLATPYEQYF. Here the CDR3 DNA reads TGTGCCAGCAGCTTAGTACTAGCGACACCCTACGAGCAGTACTTC.

The chain uses TRBV6-5 and TRBJ2-4; TRBD1 is a possible D gene (6 bases). This CDR3 comprises 14 residues. The germline gives CDR1 MNHEY, CDR2 SVGAGI. V shed 3 bases and J shed 4 bases, with 10 bases lying between them. The CDR3, as DNA: TGTGCCAGCAGTTATGACAGGAGGAAAAACATTCAGTACTTC. This codes for CASSYDRRKNIQYF.